At least ten counts were recorded for the clone carrying this T cell receptor (beta chain). The data are from a study of regulatory T cells in long-lasting Graves disease. Whole-study context: The antithyroid drugs taken by newly diagnosed Graves' patients had been used for under 3 months.

The authors built TCR beta libraries using iRepertoire HTBI primers and Arm-PCR of CDR3 regions. One entry per CDR3 protein, called by TCRdb with MiXCR from the multiplex PCR reads. The sample has around 320,000 distinct CDR3 sequences, over 15% seen once. Time point reported: newly diagnosed GD, antithyroid drugs for less than 3 months. PBMCs were the source of the RNA used for TCR sequencing. CDR3 length: 16 residues. The ends lost 6 bases at V and 2 bases at J; junction bases unmatched: 4. Germline CDR1 and CDR2: SQVTM and ANQGSEA. These same data were also listed under a study on T cells in Graves' hyperthyroidism and ophthalmopathy.

This clonotype was sampled from a man aged 35-49 years with Graves disease. J is TRBJ2-1 and V is TRBV29-1; 16 bases line up with TRBD2. The sample in question was peripheral blood mononuclear cells (PBMCs), obtained at new diagnosis, from a patient treated with antithyroid drugs. Here the CDR3 DNA reads TGCAGCGTACCCGGGACTAGCGGGGGGGCCTACAATGAGCAGTTCTTC. Translating gives CSVPGTSGGAYNEQFF.